This T cell receptor (beta chain) was identified during a study of blood T cell repertoires in COVID-19 (TCRdb year 2020). At the level of the whole study: Samples from collaborators originated in the United States, Italy and Spain and spanned both the acute and convalescent phases of COVID-19. The prospective study material was composed of cDNA or gDNA derived from T cells, B-cell-depleted T cells, or PBMCs. Subjects who had been exposed to COVID-19, were actively infected with it, or had recovered from it provided the deeply sampled blood TCRbeta repertoires that made up the dataset. The repertoires were released in a freely available public database meant as a resource for research on the immune response to SARS-CoV-2. The samples were drawn from the first 160 participants of the ongoing ImmuneRACE study and from 1,254 subjects provided by 6 global collaborators. A de-identified subject ID, COVID-19 status, age in years and sex were almost always included in the sample metadata. Where available, HLA class I and class II types were taken from metadata supplied by the sample provider and were not determined by assay-based typing.

The CDR3 measures 16 amino acids from cysteine to phenylalanine. Just CDR3 DNA is preserved here, 48 bases in frame from base 1. Looking up the germline V gene yields CDR1 KGHDR and CDR2 SFDVKD. Trimming removed 7 bases from V and 4 bases from J; the gene matches leave 10 bases unexplained. About this clone: Its antigen has not been determined. No clone much larger than this one lies a single base away; base qualities are absent.

General conclusions and limits of the study: The amount of clinical and demographic metadata varied by source and participant and was provided uncurated.

A second Seattle source provided samples from volunteer blood donors who had recovered from COVID-19. The collaborating institutions used their own protocols to collect whole blood in K2EDTA tubes. For TCRbeta analysis, collaborator samples were shipped as frozen whole blood, as isolated PBMCs, or as DNA extracted from either sample type. TCRbeta CDR3 regions were amplified from genomic DNA by means of the immunoSEQ Assay, a bias-controlled multiplex PCR. The authors' pipeline ran thus. The number of nucleated cells in each sample was estimated from the amplification of reference gene primers within the assay. To quantify the absolute abundance of each unique TCRbeta CDR3 rearrangement, sequence reads were collapsed and filtered. For each sample, productive Simpson clonality was calculated as the square root of Simpson's diversity index over productive rearrangements. In its TCRdb copy, this immuneACCESS table keeps in-frame sequences only and misses some clones. Where compared with another copy, unresolved V genes explain less than half of these, and the others have no known cause. That table is the source of V, J and clone size, and D and trimming were worked out from the DNA. In this sample the table shows approximately 240,000 clones, 70% to 90% of which occur a single time. The ten most abundant clones make up over 2.5% of the sample.

Specimen: peripheral blood. Here the chain combines TRBV24-1 and TRBJ2-1; 9 junctional bases match TRBD1. This TCR came from a man aged 50 to 60 who had recovered from COVID-19. The CDR3 region reads CATSGIQGATYNEQFF. The DNA is as follows: TGTGCCACCAGCGGGATACAGGGGGCGACTTACAATGAGCAGTTCTTC.